The 18 T cell receptor beta chains given below trace back to one sample, sequenced in a study of naive and memory T cell subsets (dated by TCRdb to the late 2010s). A robust, sensitive protocol for the amplification, sequencing and analysis of TCRs was described in the study, in which 3' ligation of a UMI-containing oligonucleotide to TCR cDNA was used. Library method: 5' RACE. For sequencing, an Illumina MiSeq was employed. The ligated cDNA was amplified by four rounds of PCR, in which nested alpha and beta constant region primers were used together with the SP2 primer. TCRdb reprocessed the public reads (quality trimming at Q25 with fastp, clone calling with MiXCR) and kept in-frame beta chains. Each CDR3 protein appears once, grouped with its most common genes and DNA. A total of about 62,000 distinct CDR3 sequences appear in this sample, more than 6.5% of them only once. The ten largest clones take up around 21% of the sample.

These receptors were obtained from a female donor in good health.

In its sample, this clonotype was seen a few times. The genes are TRBV7-9 and TRBJ1-2; D remains ambiguous. The CDR3 extends over 13 amino acids. The V end was cut by 0 bases, the J end by 2 bases, with 4 bases between. Germline CDR1 and CDR2: SEHNR and FQNEAQ (reference sequence). The CDR3 coding sequence is TGTGCCAGCAGCTTAGCGGGCAACTATGGCTACACCTTC. Its translation: CASSLAGNYGYTF. Looking up the rest from reference TRBV7-9 and TRBJ1-2 gives the full variable domain: DTGVSQNPRHKITKRGQNVTFRCDPISEHNRLYWYRQTLGQGPEFLTYFQNEAQLEKSRLLSDRFSAERPKGSFSTLEIQRTEQGDSAMYLCASSLAGNYGYTFGSGTRLTVV.

The genes are TRBV9 and TRBJ1-6, with D unresolved. CDR1 SGDLS and CDR2 YYNGEE come from the germline V gene. The CDR3 is 13 amino acids. Trimming removed 6 bases from V and 6 bases from J, with 10 bases in between. Here the CDR3 DNA reads TGTGCCAGCACCTACGACGGTAATTCACCCCTCCACTTT. This sequence encodes CASTYDGNSPLHF.

This clonotype showed up many times. The rearrangement links TRBV7-2 to TRBJ1-2; D might be TRBD1 (6 bases). The CDR3 sequence is 15 residues long. Trimming stripped 2 bases from V and 2 bases from J, with 12 bases between. CDR1 and CDR2 from the germline V gene are SGHTA and FQGNSA. This CDR3 reads CASSLRPGANYGYTF. The CDR3 bases are TGTGCCAGCAGCTTACGGCCAGGGGCCAACTATGGCTACACCTTC.

This clonotype was counted a few times. The chain couples TRBV12-3 or TRBV12-4 to TRBJ1-6, with TRBD1 as a possible D gene (5 bases). The CDR3 length is 13 residues. Trimming left V 2 bases short and J 10 bases short, with 9 bases between. The DNA of the CDR3 is TGTGCCAGCAGTTTACAGGGTAACTCACCCCTCCACTTT. It specifies CASSLQGNSPLHF.

This clonotype was seen just once. The chain combines TRBV4-1 with TRBJ2-3, with unresolved D. The germline V and J ends were trimmed by 3 bases and 4 bases, with 17 bases remaining between them. This CDR3 region has 16 residues. CDR1 MGHRA and CDR2 YSYEKL come from the germline V gene. Here the CDR3 reads CASSHRLTLGSDTQYF. DNA of the CDR3: TGCGCCAGCAGCCATAGGTTAACGCTGGGATCAGATACGCAGTATTTT.

This clonotype turned up a few times. V usage is TRBV11-2 and J usage is TRBJ2-6, with D tentatively TRBD1 or TRBD2 (5 bases each). Germline-derived CDR1 and CDR2 are SGHAT and FQNNGV. The V end was cut by 5 bases, the J end by 3 bases, with 17 bases between. The CDR3 covers 17 residues. CDR3 nucleotide sequence: TGTGCCAGCAGCGCGATCGTTGGGGGTCTTGGGGCCAACGTCCTGACTTTC. This sequence encodes CASSAIVGGLGANVLTF.

This clonotype was recorded many times. The chain has TRBV5-1 and TRBJ2-5, with TRBD2 matching over 11 bases. With V trimmed by 0 bases and J by 5 bases, 6 bases remained unmatched. Germline V gene sequence: CDR1 SGHRS, CDR2 YFSETQ. This CDR3 region has 16 residues. The CDR3 spells CASSLDGVAGGETQYF. CDR3 in DNA: TGCGCCAGCAGCTTGGATGGCGTAGCGGGGGGGGAGACCCAGTACTTC.

V is TRBV6-6 and J is TRBJ1-5; D is uncertain. Germline V gene data show CDR1 as MNHNY and CDR2 as SVGAGI (reference sequence). V was clipped by 4 bases and J by 7 bases, with 26 bases between them. This CDR3 is built from 18 residues. CDR3 sequence reads: CASSSTYTLASPGQPQHF. The CDR3 DNA reads TGTGCCAGCAGTTCAACTTACACCTTAGCATCACCCGGACAGCCCCAGCATTTT.

V and J are TRBV12-3 or TRBV12-4 and TRBJ2-7; D possibly uses TRBD1 or TRBD2 (5 bases each). Trimming left V 0 bases short and J 2 bases short, with 11 bases between. This CDR3 comprises 15 residues. CDR3 in DNA: TGTGCCAGCAGTTTAGCTGGGACCGCAGCCTACGAGCAGTACTTC. This encodes CASSLAGTAAYEQYF.

This clonotype has just a few counts. This chain links TRBV5-4 with TRBJ1-2; the match to TRBD1 covers 7 bases. V gave up 2 bases and J gave up 4 bases; unmatched junction bases: 5. Germline V gene lookup returns CDR1 SGHNT and CDR2 YYREEE (reference sequence). The CDR3 totals 14 residues. This CDR3 is CASSLPTGSYGYTF. DNA of the CDR3: TGTGCCAGCAGCTTACCGACAGGGTCCTATGGCTACACCTTC.

This chain connects TRBV10-3 to TRBJ2-2, with D tentatively TRBD1 (6 bases). CDR1 ENHRY and CDR2 SYGVKD come from the germline V gene. Deletions cut 4 bases from V and 0 bases from J, with 9 bases between. The CDR3 has 15 amino acids. CDR3 bases: TGTGCCATCAGTGTGCAGGGGCCGAACACCGGGGAGCTGTTTTTT. Amino acids: CAISVQGPNTGELFF.

Ten or more counts support this clonotype. V is TRBV12-3 or TRBV12-4 and J is TRBJ1-5; D perhaps matches TRBD1 (6 bases). Between the trimmed V and J ends, which lost 1 base and 2 bases, there was a span of 9 bases. The CDR3 consists of 15 residues. CDR3 nucleotide sequence: TGTGCCAGCAGTTTAGTACAGGGTGGCAATCAGCCCCAGCATTTT. Translating gives CASSLVQGGNQPQHF.

The sample holds many counts of this clonotype. The chain carries TRBV14 and TRBJ1-6; unclear D gene. CDR1 SGHDN and CDR2 FVKESK come from the germline V gene. V was trimmed by 0 bases and J by 8 bases, leaving 14 bases between them. This CDR3 spans 16 amino acids. CDR3 residues: CASSQEGRQAYSPLHF. The CDR3 DNA sequence: TGTGCCAGCAGCCAAGAAGGGAGGCAGGCCTATTCACCCCTCCACTTT.

This clonotype was observed at least ten times. The rearrangement uses TRBV12-3 or TRBV12-4 and TRBJ1-1; tentative D call: TRBD1 (5 bases). This CDR3 contains 17 residues. V was cut by 6 bases and J by 0 bases, with 20 bases left in between. In nucleotides, the CDR3 is TGTGCCAGCAGACCCAGAGCTTGGGAGGGGATGAACACTGAAGCTTTCTTT. Protein product: CASRPRAWEGMNTEAFF.

V usage is TRBV7-2 and J usage is TRBJ2-1, with 8 bases fitting TRBD2. Germline CDR1 SGHTA, CDR2 FQGNSA. V lost 1 base and J lost 5; bases outside the gene matches: 13. CDR3 length: 18 amino acids. The chain's CDR3 is CASSLEAVGGGCNNEQFF. Written as DNA, the CDR3 is TGTGCCAGCAGCTTAGAGGCGGTAGGCGGGGGGTGTAACAATGAGCAGTTCTTC. The variable domain in full, with the rest retrieved from reference TRBV7-2 and TRBJ2-1, is GAGVSQSPSNKVTEKGKDVELRCDPISGHTALYWYRQSLGQGLEFLIYFQGNSAPDKSGLPSDRFSAERTGGSVSTLTIQRTQQEDSAVYLCASSLEAVGGGCNNEQFFGPGTRLTVL.

This clonotype has a handful of counts. The rearrangement uses TRBV27 and TRBJ1-1; D is undetermined. In germline, CDR1 is MNHEY, CDR2 SMNVEV (reference sequence). The CDR3 extends over 14 amino acids. The V and J ends lost 4 bases and 5 bases respectively, with 14 bases between them. CDR3 residues: CASSSLGVGTEAFF. The CDR3 DNA reads TGTGCCAGCAGTTCCTTAGGTGTAGGGACTGAAGCTTTCTTT.

The chain is built from TRBV6-6 and TRBJ2-7, with TRBD2 matching 8 bases. V lost 9 bases and J lost 7; bases outside the gene matches: 14. Germline CDR1 and CDR2: MNHNY and SVGAGI (reference sequence). This CDR3 spans 14 amino acids. The CDR3 reads CARPLERERWEQYF. CDR3 sequence (DNA): TGTGCCAGACCTCTAGAGCGGGAGCGCTGGGAGCAGTACTTC.

This clonotype appeared a few times. The CDR3 sequence: CASITYGSSAYEQYF. For the CDR3, the DNA is TGTGCCAGCATCACTTACGGGTCTTCCGCCTACGAGCAGTACTTC. The V and J genes are TRBV28 and TRBJ2-7; no clear D gene. The V end lost 7 bases, the J end lost 2 bases, and 18 bases lay between the germline ends. Germline V gene data show CDR1 as MDHEN and CDR2 as SYDVKM. The CDR3 extends over 15 amino acids. The whole variable domain, filled in from reference TRBV28 and TRBJ2-7, reads DVKVTQSSRYLVKRTGEKVFLECVQDMDHENMFWYRQDPGLGLRLIYFSYDVKMKEKGDIPEGYSVSREKKERFSLILESASTNQTSMYLCASITYGSSAYEQYFGPGTRLTVT.